This TCR beta chain was recorded in a study of T cell changes during pregnancy in multiple sclerosis. V shed 3 bases, J shed 2 bases, and the junction held 6 bases outside the gene matches. CDR3 size: 15 residues. Germline CDR1 is SGHRS and CDR2 is YFSETQ. The protocol was immunoSEQ multiplex PCR, while the TCRdb copy is restricted to in-frame clones and leaves out a portion. The repertoire holds about 68,000 clones, with more than 80% as singletons. The specimen comprised peripheral blood, sampled in the second trimester of pregnancy. This receptor was obtained from a female donor with multiple sclerosis, enrolled in a pregnancy study. The chain carries TRBV5-1 and TRBJ2-5; the match to TRBD1 covers 8 bases. This CDR3 is CASSYRTGKQETQYF. The CDR3, as DNA: TGCGCCAGCAGCTATAGGACAGGGAAGCAAGAGACCCAGTACTTC.